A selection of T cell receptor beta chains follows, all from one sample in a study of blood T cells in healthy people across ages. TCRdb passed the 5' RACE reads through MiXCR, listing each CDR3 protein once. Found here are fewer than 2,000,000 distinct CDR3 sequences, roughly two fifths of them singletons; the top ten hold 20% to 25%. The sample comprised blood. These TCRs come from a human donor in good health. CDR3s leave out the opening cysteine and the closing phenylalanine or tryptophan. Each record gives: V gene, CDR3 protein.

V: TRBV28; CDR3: ASSPVPLLYEQY
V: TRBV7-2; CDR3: ASSLREEGEGEKLF
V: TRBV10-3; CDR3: AISPGLAAQETRY
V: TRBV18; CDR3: ASSPPEGVLSYGYT
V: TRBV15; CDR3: ATSRDRAGGQKF
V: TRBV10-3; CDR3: AISESGASSYNEQF
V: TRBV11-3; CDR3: ASRIQGGETQY
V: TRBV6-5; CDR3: ASSRRDHTDTQY
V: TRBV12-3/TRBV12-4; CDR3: ASSLSSVEKLF
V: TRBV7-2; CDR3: ASSLFPQAFGTDTQY
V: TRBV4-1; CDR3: ASSQLRDLSYEQY
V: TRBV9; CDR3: ASSVSGGVVDTQY
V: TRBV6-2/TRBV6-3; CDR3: ASSYTFGGQGDYEQY
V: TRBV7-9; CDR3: ASSSDRGRFSEQF
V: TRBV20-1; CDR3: SAAVGGSTDTQY
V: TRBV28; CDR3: ASSTNHRRQY